The clone carrying this T cell receptor (beta chain) was observed a single time. In the original workflow: Reference gene primer amplification yielded estimated nucleated cell counts. Only in-frame clones appear in the TCRdb table, and some are missing; sequencing was by immunoSEQ multiplex PCR. From that table come the V and J calls and clone size; the DNA was used to work out D and trimming. The sample has some 170,000 clones; around 83% are singletons. Everyone who took part was 18 to 89 years old, and they came from about two dozen US areas. The study assigned cohorts using participant-reported clinical history. Germline V gene data show CDR1 as SEHNR and CDR2 as FQNEAQ (reference sequence). Deletions cut 5 bases from V and 6 bases from J, with 14 bases between. The CDR3 is 14 residues long. This sample stems from a study of blood T cell repertoires in COVID-19. Study-level background: Sources were T cells, B-cell-depleted T cells, or PBMCs; the material itself was cDNA or gDNA.

The rearrangement links TRBV7-9 to TRBJ2-1; perhaps TRBD1 as D (5 bases). The material sequenced was PBMCs or T cells enriched from blood (not recorded which). The source of this sequence is a man in his forties who had recovered from COVID-19. The CDR3, as DNA: TGTGCCAGCAGCCACCTAGGGGCGGCCAATGAGCAGTTCTTC. It translates to CASSHLGAANEQFF.